Listed here is a single T cell receptor beta chain. The V gene's germline CDR1 is SGDLS and CDR2 YYNGEE. The CDR3 is made up of 14 amino acids. The ends were cut back, 4 bases at V and 7 bases at J, with 15 bases in the middle. This entry is derived from a study of blood T cell repertoires in COVID-19. The wider study: Some COVID-19 samples were acute and others convalescent; all came from the United States, Italy and Spain. From T cells, B-cell-depleted T cells, or PBMCs came the material, which was cDNA or gDNA.

Original handling: Reference gene primer amplification gave estimated nucleated cell counts. Sequenced by immunoSEQ multiplex PCR; TCRdb stores in-frame clones only, minus some. V and J calls and clone size are given by that table; D and trimming were obtained from the DNA. The sample holds some 150,000 clones, approximately 85% seen once. This sequence joins TRBV9 and TRBJ1-5; possibly TRBD1 for D (6 bases). The sample consisted of peripheral blood. The clonotype originates from a man aged 60 to 69 who had recovered from COVID-19. This chain's CDR3 is CASSPRGSSQPQHF. CDR3 in DNA: TGTGCCAGCAGCCCCAGGGGAAGCAGCCAGCCCCAGCATTTT.